These T cell receptor beta chains were read from a single sample in a study of T-cell reconstitution after alpha-beta-depleted transplantation in children. TCRdb itself ran the PCR reads through MiXCR, one entry per CDR3 protein. In the table there are 530,000 or so distinct CDR3 sequences, around 27% of which are singletons. The source was PBMCs, collected before TCRalphabeta/CD19-depleted stem cell transplant. All receptors come from a boy in the first two years of life with Wiskott-Aldrich syndrome, due to receive a stem cell transplant. Both conserved end residues are part of each CDR3. Each record gives: J gene, D gene, V gene, clone size, CDR3 DNA, CDR3 protein. D genes are given only for firm matches. Clone size, where shown, is once, few, many, or a class for clones that have expanded.

TRBJ2-1 - TRBV5-1 few TGCGCCAGCAGCTTGGCCGGCGGGGCCTCCTACAATGAGCAGTTCTTC CASSLAGGASYNEQFF
TRBJ2-7 TRBD2 TRBV11-2 - TGTGCCAGCAGCTACGGACTAGCGGGAGGGTTGGACTTC CASSYGLAGGLDF
TRBJ2-1 - TRBV12-3/TRBV12-4 - TGTGCCAGCAGTCCACAGAGGGGGAATGAGCAGTTCTTC CASSPQRGNEQFF
TRBJ1-3 TRBD1 TRBV5-1 - TGCGCCAGCAGCGCCGGGACAGGAGCTGGAAACACCATATATTTT CASSAGTGAGNTIYF
TRBJ2-1 - TRBV28 - TGTGCCAGCAGTACCAGACTGGCCATCTCCTACAATGAGCAGTTCTTC CASSTRLAISYNEQFF
TRBJ1-1 - TRBV12-3/TRBV12-4 - TGTGCCAGCAGTCGGACGCGGTCGAGGGACACTGAAGCTTTCTTT CASSRTRSRDTEAFF
TRBJ1-5 - TRBV4-2 once TGTGCCAGCAGCCAAGCCTGGGATCAGCCCCAGCATTTT CASSQAWDQPQHF
TRBJ2-1 TRBD2 TRBV7-8 few TGTGCCAGCAGCTTAGGACTAGCGGGACCCTCGCGGGAGCAGTTCTTC CASSLGLAGPSREQFF
TRBJ1-1 TRBD1 TRBV5-1 - TGCGCCAGCAGCCCCTCGACAGGGCGGGATGAAGCTTTCTTT CASSPSTGRDEAFF
TRBJ1-4 - TRBV6-1 - TGTGCCAGCAGTCCAGGGGAACGCGCAACTAATGAAAAACTGTTTTTT CASSPGERATNEKLFF
TRBJ2-2 - TRBV15 - TGTGCCACCACCATTAACCAGGGGCGGGGCACCGGGGAGCTGTTTTTT CATTINQGRGTGELFF
TRBJ2-3 - TRBV15 - TGTGCCACCAGCGGATACAGGGCTGCAGATACGCAGTATTTT CATSGYRAADTQYF
TRBJ2-1 - TRBV20-1 - TGCAGTGATAGAGACTTAAAGTACAATGAGCAGTTCTTC CSDRDLKYNEQFF
TRBJ2-1 - TRBV18 - TGTGCCAGCTCACGACTTAGGGGTGAGCAGTTCTTC CASSRLRGEQFF
TRBJ2-7 - TRBV2 - TGTGCCAGCAGTGAGCTAGGAGCGCAGTACTTC CASSELGAQYF
TRBJ2-7 - TRBV28 - TGTGCCAGCAGTTTTGGTAGCCCAGGGACACTCTACGAGCAGTACTTC CASSFGSPGTLYEQYF
TRBJ2-1 TRBD2 TRBV4-1 - TGCGCCAGCAGCCAAGTTGGAGCGGGAGGCGGGAATGAGCAGTTCTTC CASSQVGAGGGNEQFF
TRBJ1-2 - TRBV5-1 - TGCGCCAGCAGCCTGTACAGAGATGGCTACACCTTC CASSLYRDGYTF
TRBJ2-3 - TRBV5-1 few TGCGCCAGCAGCTTGGGGAAAGGGGGGACCTCCACAGATACGCAGTATTTT CASSLGKGGTSTDTQYF
TRBJ2-5 TRBD2 TRBV10-3 few TGTGCCATCAGTGAGTCTAGCGGGAGTGAGACCCAGTACTTC CAISESSGSETQYF
TRBJ1-1 TRBD1 TRBV28 - TGTGCCAGCAGTTGGGACAGGGGCATTTTCACTGAAGCTTTCTTT CASSWDRGIFTEAFF
TRBJ2-2 TRBD1 TRBV29-1 - TGCAGCGTCCCCAGGACAGGGAAGACCGGGGAGCTGTTTTTT CSVPRTGKTGELFF